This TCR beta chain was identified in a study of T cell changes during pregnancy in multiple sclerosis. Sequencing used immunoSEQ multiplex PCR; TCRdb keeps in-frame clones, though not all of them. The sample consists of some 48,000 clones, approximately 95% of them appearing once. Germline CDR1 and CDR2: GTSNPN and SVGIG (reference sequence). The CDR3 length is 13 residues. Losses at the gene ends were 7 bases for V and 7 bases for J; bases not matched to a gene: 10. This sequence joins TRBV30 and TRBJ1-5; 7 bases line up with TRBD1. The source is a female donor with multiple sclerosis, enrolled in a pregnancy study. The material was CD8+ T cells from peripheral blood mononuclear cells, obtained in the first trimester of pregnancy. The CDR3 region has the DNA TGTGCCTCCAGCGTCGGACAGGAACAGCCCCAGCATTTT. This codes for CASSVGQEQPQHF. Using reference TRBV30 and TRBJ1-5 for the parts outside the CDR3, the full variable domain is SQTIHQWPATLVQPVGSPLSLECTVEGTSNPNLYWYRQAAGRGLQLLFYSVGIGQISSEVPQNLSASRPQDRQFILSSKKLLLSDSGFYLCASSVGQEQPQHFGDGTRLSIL.